The 16 T cell receptor beta chains reported below all come from one sample, sequenced in a study of post-analysis software for immune sequencing data. What these receptors recognize is not known. Incorporated into the TCR beta cDNA libraries were unique molecular identifiers, which served to reduce PCR and sequencing biases. From the PCR reads, TCRdb called clonotypes with MiXCR, one entry per CDR3 protein. The sample has a few hundred thousand distinct CDR3 sequences, around a third seen once. Broader study findings: Higher frequency in patients than in controls was seen for several TRBV segments, with TRBV5-6, TRBV5-1 and TRBV20-1 among them.

Sequencing was performed on blood. These receptor sequences come from a girl aged 10-17 years with multiple sclerosis.

Turning to this clonotype: At one end, the junction sequence differs from germline, possibly due to a read error. This chain links TRBV29-1 with TRBJ2-5; D is unclear. Germline CDR1 is SQVTM and CDR2 is ANQGSEA. This CDR3 has 11 residues. In DNA form, the CDR3 reads TGCAGCGTTGAAGATCAAGGGACCCAGTACTTC. Translated, it gives CSVEDQGTQYF.

The V call is TRBV24-1, the J call TRBJ2-2; D possibly corresponds to TRBD2 (6 bases). In germline, CDR1 is KGHDR, CDR2 SFDVKD. The CDR3 extends over 14 amino acids. Trimming shortened V by 7 bases and J by 2 bases, and 10 bases separated the two germline ends. CDR3 sequence (DNA): TGTGCCACCAGGGGGGGAGTCAACACCGGGGAGCTGTTTTTT. Its translation: CATRGGVNTGELFF.

On this clonotype: A junction boundary mismatches the germline segment, possibly from a read error. The CDR3 sequence is CAGSPIGNTEAFF. The CDR3 DNA sequence: TGTGCCGGCAGCCCCATAGGGAACACTGAAGCTTTCTTT. The chain is built from TRBV12-3 or TRBV12-4 and TRBJ1-1; D is unresolved. The CDR3 spans 13 residues.

Comment on this clonotype: The junction departs from the called germline gene at one end, perhaps through a read error. The V call is TRBV6-5, the J call TRBJ2-1; TRBD2 is a possible D gene (6 bases). Germline values: CDR1 MNHEY, CDR2 SVGAGI. The CDR3 spans 15 residues. CDR3: CAGSLTGTGRNEQFF. CDR3 DNA sequence: TGTGCCGGCAGCCTGACCGGGACGGGGAGGAATGAGCAGTTCTTC.

This clonotype was detected a few times. CDR3 protein: CASSYSQGERFF. DNA for the CDR3: TGCGCCAGCAGCTATTCACAGGGGGAACGGTTCTTC. V usage is TRBV5-1 and J usage is TRBJ2-1; 8 bases fit TRBD1. The CDR3 totals 12 residues. The germline gives CDR1 SGHRS, CDR2 YFSETQ. After removal of 3 bases from V and 15 bases from J, the junction contained 8 bases not matched to a gene.

The gene calls are TRBV6-1 and TRBJ2-6, with a weak D call TRBD2 (5 bases). The length of the CDR3 is 17 residues. Trimming took off 0 bases at V and 4 bases at J, with 13 bases between the two ends. Germline assignment: CDR1 MNHNS and CDR2 SASEGT. This CDR3 is CASSEARAGRGANVLTF. The CDR3 DNA reads as TGTGCCAGCAGTGAAGCGCGGGCAGGAAGGGGGGCCAACGTCCTGACTTTC.

This chain joins TRBV4-1 and TRBJ2-2; 9 bases line up with TRBD1. This CDR3 contains 18 residues. Trimming at V came to 4 bases and at J to 3 bases, leaving 12 bases not matched to a gene. CDR1 and CDR2 from the germline V gene are MGHRA and YSYEKL. The CDR3 here is CASSLMGQGITDTGELFF. The CDR3 region has the DNA TGCGCCAGCAGCCTAATGGGACAGGGAATCACGGACACCGGGGAGCTGTTTTTT.

This clonotype was counted only a few times. The CDR3 loop reads CASSLVSEGEQFF. In nucleotides, the CDR3 is TGTGCCAGCAGCTTAGTGTCCGAGGGTGAGCAGTTCTTC. The chain combines TRBV7-6 with TRBJ2-1, with D tentatively TRBD2 (5 bases). Germline V gene data show CDR1 as SGHVS and CDR2 as FNYEAQ. The CDR3 contains 13 residues. V was cut by 1 base and J by 9 bases, with 10 bases left in between.

The V call is TRBV9, the J call TRBJ2-7, with 10 positions matching TRBD2. Judging by the DNA end, TRBJ2-5 fits better; the J call may be wrong. CDR3 size: 15 residues. Per germline, CDR1 SGDLS and CDR2 YYNGEE. CDR3 bases: TGTGCCAGCAGCATAGGAACTAGCGGGGAAGAGACCCAGTACTTC. Encoded protein: CASSIGTSGEETQYF.

The chain is built from TRBV7-6 and TRBJ2-5, with 12 nucleotides matching TRBD2. V gave up 5 bases and J gave up 2 bases; unmatched junction bases: 9. Germline V gene sequence: CDR1 SGHVS, CDR2 FNYEAQ. CDR3 length: 17 amino acids. The CDR3 DNA follows: TGTGCCAGCAGCCAGACTAGCGGGGGCCCCAAACAAGAGACCCAGTACTTC. This translates into CASSQTSGGPKQETQYF. Complete variable domain (other parts from reference TRBV7-6 and TRBJ2-5): GAGVSQSPRYKVTKRGQDVALRCDPISGHVSLYWYRQALGQGPEFLTYFNYEAQQDKSGLPNDRFSAERPEGSISTLTIQRTEQRDSAMYRCASSQTSGGPKQETQYFGPGTRLLVL.

CDR3 sequence reads: CASSSTDWTYEQYF. Written as DNA, the CDR3 is TGTGCCAGCAGCTCTACAGATTGGACCTACGAGCAGTACTTC. The chain employs TRBV5-6 and TRBJ2-5; D gene ambiguous. The J call may be faulty, since TRBJ2-7 better matches the DNA end. Germline loops: CDR1 SGHDT, CDR2 YYEEEE. The CDR3 spans 14 residues.

This clonotype was seen a few times. V usage is TRBV10-3 and J usage is TRBJ2-7; no clear D gene. Deletions cut 2 bases from V and 4 bases from J, with 9 bases between. The CDR3 has 13 amino acids. Germline V lookup: CDR1 ENHRY, CDR2 SYGVKD. The CDR3 region is CAISEAEWYEQYF. In nucleotides, the CDR3 is TGTGCCATCAGTGAGGCGGAATGGTACGAGCAGTACTTC.

CDR3 nucleotide sequence: TGTGCCAGCAGTTTGGGGATAGGATACGATGAGCAGTTCTTC. It translates to CASSLGIGYDEQFF. The chain recombines TRBV12-3 or TRBV12-4 with TRBJ2-1; D is uncertain. This CDR3 is built from 14 residues. Trimming stripped 3 bases from V and 8 bases from J, with 14 bases between.

This clonotype has more than one count but fewer than ten. The chain employs TRBV12-3 or TRBV12-4 and TRBJ1-5, with D possibly TRBD1 on 6 matching bases. V was pared by 6 bases and J by 3 bases, with 12 bases between. CDR3 length equals 14 residues. CDR3 sequence reads: CASSIRDINQPQHF. CDR3 in DNA: TGTGCCAGCAGCATACGGGACATCAATCAGCCCCAGCATTTT.

The chain combines TRBV28 with TRBJ2-3; weak D call: TRBD2 (5 bases). CDR1 MDHEN and CDR2 SYDVKM come from the germline V gene. The length of the CDR3 is 14 residues. V was trimmed by 7 bases and J by 2 bases, leaving 13 bases between them. CDR3 coding DNA: TGTGCCAGCATGGCCGGACTGCCCACAGATACGCAGTATTTT. It yields the protein CASMAGLPTDTQYF.

Only a few counts were recorded for this clonotype. The chain has TRBV6-6 and TRBJ2-7, with 12 bases lining up with TRBD1. J lost 4 bases, V lost 6 bases, and 7 bases had no gene match. This CDR3 region has 15 residues. Per germline, CDR1 MNHNY and CDR2 SVGAGI (reference sequence). The CDR3 DNA reads as TGTGCCAGCAGAACCGGGACAGGGGGCAAATACGAGCAGTACTTC. Its translation is CASRTGTGGKYEQYF.